Listed below are T cell receptor beta chains from one sample, sequenced in a study of shared clonotypes between healthy human individuals. The repertoire was sequenced with immunoSEQ multiplex PCR; TCRdb's copy has only in-frame clones and lacks some. The sample consists of 1.4 million or so clones, approximately 98.5% of them appearing once. Sample: naive CD4+ T cells sorted from blood. These receptors were collected from a man aged 25-40 years in good health. Each CDR3 is given with its conserved first and last residue. Fields, in order: clone size, J gene, D gene, V gene, CDR3 protein, CDR3 DNA. D genes are given only for firm matches. Size values are once, few and many counts, or a class for expanded clones, and some rows have none.

abundance: -; j_gene: TRBJ1-2; d_gene: TRBD1; v_gene: TRBV11-3; CDR3aa: CASSLGTGGGYGYTF; CDR3nt: TGTGCCAGCAGCCTGGGGACAGGGGGAGGCTATGGCTACACCTTC
abundance: -; j_gene: TRBJ1-5; d_gene: -; v_gene: TRBV28; CDR3aa: CASSQRTGLGQPQHF; CDR3nt: TGTGCCAGCAGCCAACGCACAGGGCTGGGTCAGCCCCAGCATTTT
abundance: once; j_gene: TRBJ2-7; d_gene: TRBD2; v_gene: TRBV19; CDR3aa: CASSALAGLYEQYF; CDR3nt: TGTGCCAGTAGTGCACTAGCGGGCCTATACGAGCAGTACTTC
abundance: -; j_gene: TRBJ2-3; d_gene: -; v_gene: TRBV15; CDR3aa: CATSPEVSTDTQYF; CDR3nt: TGTGCCACCAGCCCTGAGGTGAGCACAGATACGCAGTATTTT
abundance: -; j_gene: TRBJ2-5; d_gene: -; v_gene: TRBV5-1; CDR3aa: CASSFLPLQETQYF; CDR3nt: TGCGCCAGCAGCTTTCTTCCCCTCCAAGAGACCCAGTACTTC
abundance: -; j_gene: TRBJ2-7; d_gene: TRBD1; v_gene: TRBV6-5; CDR3aa: CATQGADEQYF; CDR3nt: TGTGCCACACAGGGGGCGGACGAGCAGTACTTC
abundance: -; j_gene: TRBJ2-1; d_gene: -; v_gene: TRBV11-3; CDR3aa: CASSPRAVTSYNEQFF; CDR3nt: TGTGCCAGCAGCCCTCGGGCGGTTACTTCCTACAATGAGCAGTTCTTC
abundance: -; j_gene: TRBJ2-7; d_gene: TRBD2; v_gene: TRBV19; CDR3aa: CASSIQERVAGVRNEQYF; CDR3nt: TGTGCCAGTAGTATCCAGGAGCGGGTGGCGGGAGTACGCAACGAGCAGTACTTC
abundance: -; j_gene: TRBJ2-7; d_gene: TRBD2; v_gene: TRBV5-1; CDR3aa: CASSLETSGREYF; CDR3nt: TGCGCCAGCAGCTTGGAGACTAGCGGGAGGGAGTACTTC
abundance: -; j_gene: TRBJ2-1; d_gene: -; v_gene: TRBV9; CDR3aa: CASSVVSREVNEQFF; CDR3nt: TGTGCCAGCAGCGTAGTATCTAGAGAGGTCAATGAGCAGTTCTTC
abundance: once; j_gene: TRBJ2-1; d_gene: -; v_gene: TRBV5-4; CDR3aa: CASSLSGNEQFF; CDR3nt: TGTGCCAGCAGCTTGAGCGGGAATGAGCAGTTCTTC
abundance: -; j_gene: TRBJ1-1; d_gene: -; v_gene: TRBV6-1; CDR3aa: CASSPTVANTEAFF; CDR3nt: TGTGCCAGCAGCCCAACGGTAGCCAACACTGAAGCTTTCTTT
abundance: -; j_gene: TRBJ2-7; d_gene: TRBD2; v_gene: TRBV7-9; CDR3aa: CASSFLSGSGLEQYF; CDR3nt: TGTGCCAGCAGCTTCTTAAGCGGGAGCGGCCTGGAGCAGTACTTC
abundance: -; j_gene: TRBJ1-1; d_gene: -; v_gene: TRBV4-3; CDR3aa: CASSQEGTAKNTEAFF; CDR3nt: TGCGCCAGCAGCCAAGAAGGCACCGCAAAGAACACTGAAGCTTTCTTT
abundance: -; j_gene: TRBJ2-1; d_gene: -; v_gene: TRBV11-2; CDR3aa: CASSLDLPDRYSYNEQFF; CDR3nt: TGTGCCAGCAGCTTAGATCTTCCGGACAGATACTCCTACAATGAGCAGTTCTTC
abundance: -; j_gene: TRBJ2-5; d_gene: -; v_gene: TRBV6-5; CDR3aa: CASVLGGTQYF; CDR3nt: TGTGCCAGCGTCCTTGGGGGGACCCAGTACTTC
abundance: -; j_gene: TRBJ2-1; d_gene: -; v_gene: TRBV18; CDR3aa: CASSSITEQFF; CDR3nt: TGTGCCAGCTCCTCTATCACTGAGCAGTTCTTC
abundance: -; j_gene: TRBJ2-2; d_gene: -; v_gene: TRBV5-1; CDR3aa: CASSWDAEGELFF; CDR3nt: TGCGCCAGCAGTTGGGATGCTGAGGGGGAGCTGTTTTTT
abundance: -; j_gene: TRBJ1-1; d_gene: -; v_gene: TRBV29-1; CDR3aa: CSVIPPGNTEAFF; CDR3nt: TGCAGCGTTATACCTCCAGGGAATACTGAAGCTTTCTTT
abundance: -; j_gene: TRBJ2-2; d_gene: -; v_gene: TRBV29-1; CDR3aa: CSVVGTKWVNTGELFF; CDR3nt: TGCAGCGTTGTAGGGACAAAGTGGGTGAACACCGGGGAGCTGTTTTTT
abundance: -; j_gene: TRBJ1-3; d_gene: -; v_gene: TRBV10-3; CDR3aa: CAISQNPGSGNTIYF; CDR3nt: TGTGCCATCAGCCAGAACCCGGGCTCTGGAAACACCATATATTTT
abundance: -; j_gene: TRBJ2-7; d_gene: -; v_gene: TRBV19; CDR3aa: CASSIDTGSYEQYF; CDR3nt: TGTGCCAGTAGTATAGATACGGGCTCCTACGAGCAGTACTTC
abundance: once; j_gene: TRBJ2-3; d_gene: TRBD2; v_gene: TRBV15; CDR3aa: CATSSPGRAQYF; CDR3nt: TGTGCCACCAGCAGCCCCGGGAGGGCGCAGTATTTT
abundance: -; j_gene: TRBJ2-5; d_gene: -; v_gene: TRBV6-1; CDR3aa: CASSEGTGGYQETQYF; CDR3nt: TGTGCCAGCAGTGAGGGTACCGGAGGGTACCAAGAGACCCAGTACTTC
abundance: -; j_gene: TRBJ2-4; d_gene: -; v_gene: TRBV18; CDR3aa: CASSPNLMGFRNIQYF; CDR3nt: TGTGCCAGCTCCCCTAACCTCATGGGTTTCAGAAACATTCAGTACTTC